The clone carrying this TCR beta chain turned up a few times. Its antigen remains unidentified. Individual cDNA molecules carried attached unique molecular identifiers. Each CDR3 protein is one row after TCRdb ran MiXCR on the 5' RACE reads. The sample lists tens of thousands of distinct CDR3 sequences, under 15% occurring once. CDR1 MDHEN and CDR2 SYDVKM come from the germline V gene. The V gene end was trimmed by 4 bases and the J gene end by 0 bases; junction bases not matched to a gene: 25. There are 24 residues in the CDR3. This sample is part of a study of early T cells in non-severe SARS-CoV-2 infection. Study as a whole: Unpaired chains resulted from sequencing bulk RNA of unsorted whole blood.

The study, taken as a whole, reports: Anti-spike CD8 responses were favored in VDJdb matching, and private and CD4 specificities were missed.

Sequencing input: whole blood. The rearrangement uses TRBV28 and TRBJ2-1, with 12 bases that match TRBD2. The sequence was obtained from an adult who was a healthcare worker with PCR-confirmed SARS-CoV-2 infection or an uninfected control (not recorded which). CDR3 loop: CASSSPLAGGWGLAGRSSYNEQFF. DNA of the CDR3: TGTGCCAGCAGTTCCCCTCTCGCGGGCGGATGGGGACTAGCGGGCCGAAGCTCCTACAATGAGCAGTTCTTC.